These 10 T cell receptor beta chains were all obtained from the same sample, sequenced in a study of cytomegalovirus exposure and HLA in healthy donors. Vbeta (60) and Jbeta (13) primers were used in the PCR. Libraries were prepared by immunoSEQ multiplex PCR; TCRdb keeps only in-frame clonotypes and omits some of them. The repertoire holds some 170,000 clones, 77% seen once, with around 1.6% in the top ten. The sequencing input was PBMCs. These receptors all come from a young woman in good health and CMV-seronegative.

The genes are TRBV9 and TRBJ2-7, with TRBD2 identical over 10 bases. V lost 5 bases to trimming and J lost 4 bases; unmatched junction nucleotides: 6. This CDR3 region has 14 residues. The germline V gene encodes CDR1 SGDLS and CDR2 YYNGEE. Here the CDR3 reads CASSPLAGPYEQYF. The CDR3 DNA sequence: TGTGCCAGCAGTCCACTAGCGGGGCCATACGAGCAGTACTTC.

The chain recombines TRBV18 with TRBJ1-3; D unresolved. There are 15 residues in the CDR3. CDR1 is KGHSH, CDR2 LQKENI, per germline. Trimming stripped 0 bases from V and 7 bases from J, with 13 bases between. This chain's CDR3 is CASSPPRGDLNTIYF. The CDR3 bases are TGTGCCAGCTCACCACCACGGGGAGATCTGAACACCATATATTTT.

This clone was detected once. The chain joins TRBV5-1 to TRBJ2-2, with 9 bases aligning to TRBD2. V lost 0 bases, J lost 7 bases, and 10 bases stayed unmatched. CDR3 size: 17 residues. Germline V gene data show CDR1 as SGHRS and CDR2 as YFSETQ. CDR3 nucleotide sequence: TGCGCCAGCAGCTTGGGTCCTAGCGGGATAGAAAGCGGGGAGCTGTTTTTT. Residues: CASSLGPSGIESGELFF.

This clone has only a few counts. The chain's CDR3 is CSVAISGEKLFF. CDR3 DNA: TGCAGCGTTGCCATATCGGGGGAAAAACTGTTTTTT. The genes are TRBV29-1 and TRBJ1-4; no clear D. The CDR3 totals 12 residues. V lost 4 bases and J 8 bases, leaving 11 bases between the germline ends. The germline V gene has CDR1 SQVTM and CDR2 ANQGSEA.

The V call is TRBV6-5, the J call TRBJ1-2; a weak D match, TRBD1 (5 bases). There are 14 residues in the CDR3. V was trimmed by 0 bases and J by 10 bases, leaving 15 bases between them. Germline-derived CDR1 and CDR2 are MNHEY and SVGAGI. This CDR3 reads CASSYSLAGDLYTF. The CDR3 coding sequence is TGTGCCAGCAGTTACTCGTTGGCGGGGGACCTCTACACCTTC.

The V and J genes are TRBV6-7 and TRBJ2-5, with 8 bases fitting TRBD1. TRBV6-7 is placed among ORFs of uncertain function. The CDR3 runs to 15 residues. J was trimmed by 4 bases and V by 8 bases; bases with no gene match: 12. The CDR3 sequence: CASCAARGRIETQYF. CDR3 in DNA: TGTGCCAGCTGTGCAGCCAGGGGGCGCATAGAGACCCAGTACTTC.

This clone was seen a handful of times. CDR3 nucleotides: TGTGCCAGCAGCCAAGCTGTGAGCGGGAGGTCCCTCGACTACGAGCAGTACTTC. It translates to CASSQAVSGRSLDYEQYF. The chain couples TRBV4-2 to TRBJ2-7, with 9 bases aligning to TRBD2. Germline-derived CDR1 and CDR2 are LGHNA and YNFKEQ. The CDR3 consists of 18 residues. V lost 1 base to trimming and J lost 3 bases; unmatched junction nucleotides: 13.

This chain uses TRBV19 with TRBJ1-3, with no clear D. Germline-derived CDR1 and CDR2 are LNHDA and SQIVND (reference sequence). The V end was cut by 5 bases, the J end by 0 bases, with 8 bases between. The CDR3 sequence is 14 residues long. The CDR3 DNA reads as TGTGCCAGTAGTCTCCGGGACTCTGGAAACACCATATATTTT. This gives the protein CASSLRDSGNTIYF.

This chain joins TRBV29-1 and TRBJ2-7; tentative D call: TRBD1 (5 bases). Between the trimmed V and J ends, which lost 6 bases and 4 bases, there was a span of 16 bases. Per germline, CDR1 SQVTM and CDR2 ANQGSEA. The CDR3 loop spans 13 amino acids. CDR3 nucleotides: TGCAGCGTCATAGGGGCCTCGCGGTACGAGCAGTACTTC. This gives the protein CSVIGASRYEQYF.

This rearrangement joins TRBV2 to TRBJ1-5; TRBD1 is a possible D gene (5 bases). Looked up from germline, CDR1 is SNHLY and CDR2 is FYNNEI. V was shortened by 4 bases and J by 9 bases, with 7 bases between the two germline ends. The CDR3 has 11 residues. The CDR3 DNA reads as TGTGCCAGCAGTGCTCAGGGGCCCCAGCATTTT. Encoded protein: CASSAQGPQHF.